Presented here are 30 T cell receptor beta chains from one specimen sequenced in a study of T cells in women clearing cervical HPV infection. Data came from immunoSEQ multiplex PCR; TCRdb stores just in-frame clones and leaves some out. Its table records tens of thousands of clones. Input material: blood buffy coat. These TCRs come from a woman between 18 and 70 years old with a cervical HPV16 infection that either progressed to CIN3+ or cleared (not recorded which).

Turning to this clone: The read gets to within 3 residues of the CDR3 end, and the germline J gene fills in the rest. The V gene is TRBV19, the J gene TRBJ1-5, with unresolved D. With 4 bases removed from V and 6 bases from J, the gap between germline ends came to 4 bases. Germline V lookup: CDR1 LNHDA, CDR2 SQIVND (reference sequence). The CDR3 loop spans 11 amino acids. CDR3 region: CASSKGQPQHF. CDR3 DNA, as far as it was read: TGTGCCAGTAGTAAAGGTCAGCCC.

A remark on this clone: The read gets to within 3 residues of the CDR3 end, and the germline J gene fills in the rest. This chain connects TRBV7-9 to TRBJ1-2; D call uncertain. CDR1 and CDR2 (germline): SEHNR, FQNEAQ (reference sequence). The CDR3 contains 13 residues. The CDR3 spells CASSLAVTDTYTF. The part of the CDR3 DNA that was read is TGTGCCAGCAGCTTAGCAGTCACAGATACC.

Remarks on this clone: The CDR3 end is not reached by the read, which stops 3 residues before it; the germline J gene fills it in. The chain uses TRBV5-1 and TRBJ2-7, with 9 bases lining up with TRBD2. Germline V lookup: CDR1 SGHRS, CDR2 YFSETQ. The J segment lost 4 bases and the V segment lost 1 base, leaving 0 bases of the junction unmatched. The CDR3 runs 13 residues. The CDR3 here is CASSLTSGYEQYF. The CDR3 DNA, read in part, is TGCGCCAGCAGCTTGACTAGCGGGTACGAG.

Concerning this clone: The sample holds other DNA sequences that translate to the same CDR3. The CDR3 spells CASSTQNRQGSEDTEAFF. CDR3 bases read: TGTGCCAGCAGCACGCAAAACCGGCAGGGTAGTGAGGACACTGAA. The chain combines TRBV7-3 with TRBJ1-1, with a weak D call TRBD1 (5 bases). The read comes to an end 3 residues before the CDR3 does, leaving the germline J gene to fill in the end. The CDR3 has 18 residues. The V and J ends lost 5 bases and 3 bases respectively, with 25 bases between them. Germline CDR1 and CDR2: SGHTA and FQGTGA.

As for this clone: The CDR3 extends 3 residues past the end of the read, so its final part is completed from the germline J gene. V and J are TRBV19 and TRBJ1-4, with D perhaps TRBD1 (5 bases). The CDR3 consists of 15 residues. CDR1 LNHDA and CDR2 SQIVND come from the germline V gene (reference sequence). The DNA read from the CDR3 is TGTGCCAGTAGTATCAGGCAGGGAACGGGAGTAGAA. It encodes CASSIRQGTGVE. The complete CDR3 reads CASSIRQGTGVELFF. Filled out from reference TRBV19 and TRBJ1-4, the complete variable domain reads DGGITQSPKYLFRKEGQNVTLSCEQNLNHDAMYWYRQDPGQGLRLIYYSQIVNDFQKGDIAEGYSVSREKKESFPLTVTSAQKNPTAFYLCASSIRQGTGVELFFGSGTQLSVL.

As concerns this clone: From the germline J gene comes the end of the CDR3, since the read stops 3 residues before it. The chain couples TRBV7-9 to TRBJ2-4; D remains unclear. Germline CDR1 SEHNR, CDR2 FQNEAQ (reference sequence). The CDR3 sequence is 14 residues long. The chain's CDR3 is CASSLALSVDGQYF. The DNA read from the CDR3 is TGTGCCAGCAGCTTAGCCTTATCGGTAGATGGT.

Turning to this clone: The sequenced fragment ends 3 residues before the CDR3 boundary, so the rest is inferred from the germline J gene. This chain uses TRBV7-3 with TRBJ1-4; possibly TRBD1 for D (6 bases). Germline V lookup: CDR1 SGHTA, CDR2 FQGTGA. The CDR3 is made up of 16 amino acids. Trimming left V 0 bases short and J 8 bases short, with 16 bases between. Partial CDR3 DNA: TGTGCCAGCAGCTTAACCGGGGGGGGCTCGAAGGAAAAA. Its translation: CASSLTGGGSKEK. The entire CDR3 is CASSLTGGGSKEKLFF.

Remarks on this clone: The CDR3 end falls 3 residues outside the read, so it is completed with the germline J gene. The chain combines TRBV7-9 with TRBJ2-7, with TRBD2 matching 11 bases. Germline V gives CDR1 SEHNR, CDR2 FQNEAQ (reference sequence). CDR3 length: 15 residues. V lost 5 bases and J lost 0; bases outside the gene matches: 3. The CDR3 reads CASSHTSGSSYEQYF. CDR3 bases read: TGTGCCAGCAGCCATACTAGCGGGAGCTCCTACGAG.

Note on this clone: One end of the junction does not line up with germline, which may come from a read error. Different DNA sequences within this sample yield the same CDR3. The sequenced CDR3 bases are TGTGCCAGTAGTATTACAGGGGGCACTGGAAACACT. Protein sequence: CASSITGGTGNT. The full CDR3 is CASSITGGTGNTIYF. This chain connects TRBV19 to TRBJ1-3; 9 nucleotides match TRBD1. The read ends 3 residues early relative to the CDR3; the germline J gene fills the gap. The CDR3 loop spans 15 amino acids. Germline V gene data show CDR1 as LNHDA and CDR2 as SQIVND (reference sequence).

To note about this clone: The read terminates 3 residues before the CDR3 end, so the remaining end is supplied by the germline J gene. This chain links TRBV6-2 or TRBV6-3 with TRBJ1-1; D possibly corresponds to TRBD1 (6 bases). The CDR3 extends over 10 amino acids. Germline-derived CDR1 and CDR2 are MNHEY and SVGEGT. The sequenced part of the CDR3 DNA is TGTGCCGACCGCAGGGGAAAA. This encodes CADRRGK. The whole CDR3 protein reads CADRRGKAFF.

To note about this clone: With the read ending 3 residues before the CDR3 end, the germline J gene is used to fill in that end. V and J are TRBV15 and TRBJ2-1, with D possibly being TRBD2 (6 bases). The CDR3 sequence is 16 residues long. V lost 5 bases, J lost 0 bases, and 14 bases lay in between. Germline values: CDR1 LNHNV, CDR2 YYDKDF (reference sequence). CDR3 in amino acids: CATSGTPPSSYNEQFF. The part of the CDR3 DNA that was read is TGTGCCACCAGCGGGACTCCCCCGAGCTCCTACAATGAG.

On this clone itself: The CDR3 goes on 3 residues after the read ends, and that part is filled in from the germline J gene. V and J are TRBV10-2 and TRBJ2-1; unclear D gene. The CDR3 totals 15 residues. The ends were cut back, 6 bases at V and 8 bases at J, with 20 bases in the middle. Germline V gene lookup returns CDR1 WSHSY and CDR2 SAAADI. CDR3 DNA, as far as it was read: TGCGCCAGCAGAGCTTACCAGGTGTTGTTCTATGAG. Its protein product is CASRAYQVLFYE. The whole CDR3 region reads CASRAYQVLFYEQFF.

Regarding this clone: The sequenced fragment ends 3 residues before the CDR3 boundary, so the rest is inferred from the germline J gene. The V and J genes are TRBV19 and TRBJ1-5, with 10 bases fitting TRBD1. The V gene's germline CDR1 is LNHDA and CDR2 SQIVND (reference sequence). Unmatched junction bases numbered 11, after V lost 6 bases and J lost 0 bases. There are 18 residues in the CDR3. The CDR3 sequence is CASSEAGTGAYSNQPQHF. CDR3 bases read: TGTGCCAGTAGCGAAGCCGGGACAGGGGCCTATAGCAATCAGCCC.

This clone registers medium-sized by frequency. With the read ending 3 residues before the CDR3 end, the germline J gene is used to fill in that end. V usage is TRBV7-4 and J usage is TRBJ2-5; 7 positions agree with TRBD1. The trim removed 2 bases at V and 2 bases at J, leaving 8 bases unmatched. CDR1 and CDR2 from the germline V gene are SGHVT and SQSDAQ. CDR3 length: 16 amino acids. The CDR3: CASSLSRQDRQETQYF. Partial CDR3 DNA: TGTGCCAGCAGCTTATCGAGACAGGACAGGCAAGAGACC.

As concerns this clone: The observed sequence ends 3 residues before the CDR3 terminus, with the missing tail filled in from the germline J gene. V usage is TRBV2 and J usage is TRBJ2-2; a weak D match, TRBD1 (6 bases). Germline-derived CDR1 and CDR2 are SNHLY and FYNNEI. The length of the CDR3 is 12 residues. The CDR3 sequence: CASNQGFEKLFF. The DNA read from the CDR3 is TGTGCCAGCAACCAGGGGTTTGAAAAG.

As to this clone: The read comes to an end 3 residues before the CDR3 does, leaving the germline J gene to fill in the end. V usage is TRBV30 and J usage is TRBJ2-1, with 11 bases matching TRBD2. V was clipped by 0 bases and J by 8 bases; unmatched bases: 3. The germline V gene encodes CDR1 GTSNPN and CDR2 SVGIG (reference sequence). This CDR3 has 14 amino acids. CDR3 amino acids: CAWSVLAGEDEQFF. The CDR3 DNA, read in part, is TGTGCCTGGAGTGTACTAGCGGGAGAGGATGAG.

As regards this clone: The read terminates 3 residues before the CDR3 end, so the remaining end is supplied by the germline J gene. This chain connects TRBV11-2 to TRBJ2-1; D not resolved. CDR1 is SGHAT, CDR2 FQNNGV, per germline. V shed 4 bases and J shed 4 bases, with 11 bases lying between them. This CDR3 is built from 14 residues. The CDR3 loop reads CASSSIYTYNEQFF. The sequenced CDR3 bases are TGTGCCAGCAGCTCCATTTACACGTACAATGAG.

Comments on this clone: The CDR3 extends 3 residues past the end of the read, so its final part is completed from the germline J gene. J is TRBJ1-2 and V is TRBV19; D unclear. Germline V gene sequence: CDR1 LNHDA, CDR2 SQIVND (reference sequence). This CDR3 comprises 14 residues. The CDR3 sequence is CASTPAGSSYEYTF. Incomplete CDR3 DNA: TGTGCCAGTACCCCCGCGGGTTCCTCCTACGAG.

With regard to this clone: Read sequence stops 3 residues before the CDR3 end, and the germline J gene provides the missing end. The chain combines TRBV5-6 with TRBJ2-7, with D tentatively TRBD1 (5 bases). V lost 0 bases, J lost 5 bases, and 9 bases lay in between. In germline, CDR1 is SGHDT, CDR2 YYEEEE. This CDR3 comprises 13 residues. The CDR3 DNA, read in part, is TGTGCCAGCAGCTTGGGGACAAGCCACGAG. Protein product: CASSLGTSHE. The whole CDR3 region reads CASSLGTSHEQYF.

About this clone: Sequencing ends 3 residues short of the CDR3 end; the germline J gene provides the rest. The V and J genes are TRBV7-9 and TRBJ2-1; the D is unclear. The CDR3 has 13 residues. Looked up from germline, CDR1 is SEHNR and CDR2 is FQNEAQ (reference sequence). Between the trimmed V and J ends, which lost 5 bases and 6 bases, there was a span of 11 bases. Partial CDR3 DNA: TGTGCCAGCAGCCCCAGCGTAGGCAATGAG. Its protein product is CASSPSVGNE. In full, the CDR3 is CASSPSVGNEQFF.

Comments on this clone: The read terminates 3 residues before the CDR3 end, so the remaining end is supplied by the germline J gene. The chain recombines TRBV10-3 with TRBJ2-3; D is perhaps TRBD2 (6 bases). The CDR3 consists of 12 residues. The germline V gene encodes CDR1 ENHRY and CDR2 SYGVKD. The sequenced CDR3 bases are TGTGCCGGGGGGAGGAATCAAGAGACG. Residues: CAGGRNQET. The whole CDR3 sequence reads CAGGRNQETQYF.

About this clone: The read halts 3 residues ahead of the CDR3 end, with the missing end drawn from the germline J gene. The chain couples TRBV4-2 to TRBJ1-1; D is uncertain. The CDR3 is 15 residues long. V was trimmed by 2 bases and J by 4 bases, leaving 14 bases between them. CDR1 is LGHNA and CDR2 is YNFKEQ in the germline V gene. Partial CDR3 DNA: TGTGCCAGCAGCCAACGGCCGGGTCTGAGCACTGAA. It yields the protein CASSQRPGLSTE. The whole CDR3 protein is CASSQRPGLSTEAFF.

For this clone: Read coverage stops 3 residues before the CDR3 terminus; the germline J gene supplies the remainder. The V and J genes are TRBV5-5 and TRBJ1-1; 7 bases are a match to TRBD1. Germline CDR1 is SGHKS and CDR2 is YYEKEE (reference sequence). J gave up 4 bases and V 3 bases, and 6 bases lay outside the gene matches. The CDR3 extends over 14 amino acids. The CDR3 here is CASSSRDSLTEAFF. The CDR3 bases that were read are TGTGCCAGCAGCTCACGGGACAGTCTCACTGAA.

Turning to this clone: Read sequence stops 3 residues before the CDR3 end, and the germline J gene provides the missing end. The chain carries TRBV20-1 and TRBJ2-1; 16 nucleotides line up with TRBD2. The CDR3 has 18 amino acids. V lost 3 bases, J lost 0 bases, and 5 bases stayed unmatched. Per germline, CDR1 DFQATT and CDR2 SNEGSKA (reference sequence). The CDR3 bases that were read are TGCAGTGCTAGTGGGACTAGCGGGAGGGCTGGCTCCTACAATGAG. Translation gives CSASGTSGRAGSYNE. The whole CDR3 is CSASGTSGRAGSYNEQFF.

As concerns this clone: The read terminates 3 residues ahead of where the CDR3 ends, so the germline J gene completes it. This chain uses TRBV6-2 or TRBV6-3 with TRBJ1-2; weak D call: TRBD1 (5 bases). V lost 5 bases and J 4 bases, leaving 11 bases between the germline ends. The germline gives CDR1 MNHEY, CDR2 SVGEGT. The CDR3 totals 13 residues. CDR3 loop: CASSNRGGYGYTF. The covered CDR3 bases are TGTGCCAGCAGTAACCGCGGGGGCTATGGC.

In the case of this clone: A read error may account for a junction end that differs from germline. CDR3 DNA, as far as it was read: TGTGCCAGCAGTTTAGGGACTAGTACAAATGAG. As protein: CASSLGTSTNE. Given in full, the CDR3 is CASSLGTSTNEQFF. The J gene is TRBJ2-1, the V gene TRBV13, with TRBD2 matching over 8 bases. The read falls 3 residues short of the CDR3 end, and the missing part is taken from the germline J gene. Germline-derived CDR1 and CDR2 are PRHDT and FYEKMQ (reference sequence). The CDR3 runs 14 residues.

As concerns this clone: The CDR3 end falls 3 residues outside the read, so it is completed with the germline J gene. The chain employs TRBV13 and TRBJ2-4; 12 bases fit TRBD2. Germline CDR1 reads PRHDT; CDR2 reads FYEKMQ (reference sequence). The V gene end was trimmed by 0 bases and the J gene end by 0 bases; junction bases not matched to a gene: 3. This CDR3 region has 18 residues. The covered CDR3 bases are TGTGCCAGCAGCTTAGGGCTAGCGGGGGGGGTAGCCAAAAACATT. It codes for CASSLGLAGGVAKNI. The full CDR3 is CASSLGLAGGVAKNIQYF.

Turning to this clone: The read ends 3 residues shy of where the CDR3 ends; the end is completed using the germline J gene. The chain has TRBV5-1 and TRBJ1-4; TRBD1 matches at 7 bases. There are 15 residues in the CDR3. Trimming removed 1 base from V and 6 bases from J; junction bases left unmatched: 6. Germline CDR1 and CDR2: SGHRS and YFSETQ. CDR3 protein: CASSLRGGVDEKLFF. CDR3 bases read: TGCGCCAGCAGCTTGCGAGGGGGCGTCGATGAAAAA.

A word on this clone: The CDR3 end falls 3 residues outside the read, so it is completed with the germline J gene. V is TRBV18 and J is TRBJ1-1; a possible D gene is TRBD1 (5 bases). The germline V gene encodes CDR1 KGHSH and CDR2 LQKENI. CDR3 length: 15 residues. Trimming took off 0 bases at V and 0 bases at J, with 8 bases between the two ends. The covered CDR3 bases are TGTGCCAGCTCACCACCCGGGGGGGTGAACACTGAA. This codes for CASSPPGGVNTE. The CDR3, in full, reads CASSPPGGVNTEAFF.

About this clone itself: Coverage ceases 3 residues before the CDR3 finishes, and the germline J gene fills in the end. The rearrangement joins TRBV19 to TRBJ1-4; a weak D match, TRBD1 (5 bases). The germline CDR1 and CDR2 sequences are LNHDA and SQIVND (reference sequence). The CDR3 is 16 residues long. The part of the CDR3 DNA that was read is TGTGCCAGTAGTATTGCAGGGATGGTCTATAATTCACCA. The encoded protein is CASSIAGMVYNSP. The CDR3 as a whole reads CASSIAGMVYNSPLFF.